This is a list of T cell receptor beta chains from one sample in a study of monozygotic twins with inflammatory bowel disease. TCRdb reprocessed the 5' RACE reads, with one entry per CDR3 protein and no DNA. In all, the sample yields approximately 300,000 distinct CDR3 sequences. Sequenced input: blood. These receptor sequences come from a human donor with ulcerative colitis or Crohn's disease, or a healthy co-twin of an affected twin (not recorded which). Each CDR3 is given with its conserved first and last residue.

V gene,J gene,CDR3 protein
TRBV5-6,TRBJ2-5,CASSLARLSGPQETQYF
TRBV5-5,TRBJ2-1,CASSSGSRRGADNEQFF
TRBV23-1,TRBJ2-7,CASSQAPREGSYEQYF
TRBV19,TRBJ2-1,CASSIAGTADNEQFF
TRBV7-2,TRBJ2-7,CASSPSQGAGYF
TRBV3-1,TRBJ1-4,CASSQTGGLFF
TRBV7-9,TRBJ2-2,CASSFLDRQSTGELFF
TRBV7-2,TRBJ2-7,CATGVSSGTYEQYF
TRBV11-3,TRBJ2-5,CASSARTSGVKETQYF
TRBV29-1,TRBJ2-3,CSVPSSRTLTDTQYF
TRBV6-2/TRBV6-3,TRBJ1-5,CASSYSPGQTSNQPQHF
TRBV20-1,TRBJ2-2,CSASLSGSNTGELFF
TRBV5-5,TRBJ2-7,CASSLPLQYEQYF
TRBV3-1,TRBJ2-4,CASSRTSDIQYF
TRBV18,TRBJ2-1,CASSPLIRGGASNEQFF
TRBV30,TRBJ2-7,CAWSSGGDTEQYF
TRBV18,TRBJ1-2,CASSPRDTSNYGYTF
TRBV18,TRBJ2-1,CASSPPQGGGLGDEQFF
TRBV29-1,TRBJ1-1,CSVEVRFAEAFF
TRBV5-6,TRBJ2-3,CASSLWAAPTDTQYF
TRBV2,TRBJ1-4,CASSDWIGLFF
TRBV28,TRBJ1-1,CASSFRTPTEAFF
TRBV28,TRBJ2-7,CASSTTGTGENEQYF
TRBV6-1,TRBJ1-3,CASSLVGTASSGNTIYF
TRBV6-2/TRBV6-3,TRBJ1-5,CASSSVFNQPQHF
TRBV27,TRBJ1-5,CASSLYFGNQPQHF
TRBV12-3/TRBV12-4,TRBJ1-4,CASSFRGGAGEKLFF
TRBV20-1,TRBJ2-2,CSARDATGNRDTGELFF
TRBV7-2,TRBJ1-2,CASTVKGSYGYTF
TRBV27,TRBJ1-1,CASSIQGGNTEAFF
TRBV20-1,TRBJ2-1,CSEVAQSSYNEQFF
TRBV5-1,TRBJ2-7,CASSLDALPREQYF
TRBV11-2,TRBJ2-3,CASSTGGGVVWVTSTDTQYF
TRBV20-1,TRBJ2-7,CSARVVGRSSYEQYF
TRBV19,TRBJ2-7,CASRESAGVAYEQYF
TRBV12-3/TRBV12-4,TRBJ2-3,CASSGLAGGRHTDTQYF
TRBV6-6,TRBJ2-7,CASSLQTEIYEQYF
TRBV7-2,TRBJ2-1,CASSLWHNPYNEQFF
TRBV20-1,TRBJ1-2,CSAKQGAQGMSGRYGYTF
TRBV5-6,TRBJ1-2,CASSFSAIEYGYTF
TRBV18,TRBJ2-7,CASSSNRLTEVVYEQYF
TRBV7-2,TRBJ2-3,CASSIELRGGRGTQYF
TRBV7-2,TRBJ1-5,CASSSTNQPQHF